Below are 5 T cell receptor beta chains sequenced from a single sample in a study of cytomegalovirus exposure and HLA in healthy donors. It was with 60 Vbeta and 13 Jbeta primers that the PCR ran. Repertoires were generated with immunoSEQ multiplex PCR, while TCRdb's copy carries only in-frame clones and drops some. The sample has roughly 170,000 clones; 71% are singletons. Sequenced sample: PBMCs. The receptors shown here come from a girl aged 5 to 17 in good health and CMV-seronegative.

The chain joins TRBV19 to TRBJ1-5, with D possibly matching TRBD1 (6 bases). The germline gives CDR1 LNHDA, CDR2 SQIVND (reference sequence). The CDR3 totals 15 residues. Between the trimmed V and J ends, which lost 5 bases and 2 bases, there was a span of 13 bases. CDR3 region: CASSWKQGGNQPQHF. CDR3 DNA: TGTGCCAGTAGTTGGAAACAGGGCGGCAATCAGCCCCAGCATTTT.

The genes are TRBV7-9 and TRBJ2-7, with TRBD2 as a possible D gene (7 bases). Trimming took 6 bases from V and 5 from J, leaving 20 bases between them. This CDR3 spans 15 amino acids. Germline CDR1 reads SEHNR; CDR2 reads FQNEAQ (reference sequence). The CDR3 protein is CASRPRGSGDNEQYF. The CDR3 coding sequence is TGTGCCAGCAGGCCCCGGGGGAGCGGGGACAACGAGCAGTACTTC.

V is TRBV7-9 and J is TRBJ2-2; D is uncertain. V was pared by 4 bases and J by 2 bases, with 8 bases between. Germline V gene sequence: CDR1 SEHNR, CDR2 FQNEAQ (reference sequence). CDR3 size: 14 residues. This CDR3 reads CASSSAGNTGELFF. DNA of the CDR3: TGTGCCAGCAGCTCCGCAGGAAACACCGGGGAGCTGTTTTTT.

This chain uses TRBV28 with TRBJ1-2, with D tentatively TRBD1 (5 bases). The CDR3 sequence is 16 residues long. The germline CDR1 and CDR2 sequences are MDHEN and SYDVKM. The V gene lost 5 bases and the J gene lost 4 bases, with 20 bases spanning the gap. The CDR3 protein is CASSPSSRGGLYGYTF. The CDR3 DNA sequence: TGTGCCAGCAGTCCTTCCTCCCGGGGGGGTCTCTATGGCTACACCTTC.

The rearrangement uses TRBV9 and TRBJ1-5; 9 bases fit TRBD1. CDR1 is SGDLS, CDR2 YYNGEE, per germline. The trim removed 4 bases at V and 6 bases at J, leaving 8 bases unmatched. This CDR3 is 15 amino acids long. Here the CDR3 DNA reads TGTGCCAGCAGCCCAACAGGGGGCGCGAGTCAGCCCCAGCATTTT. Protein: CASSPTGGASQPQHF.